These T cell receptor beta chains were read from a single sample in a study of T cells in Graves' hyperthyroidism and ophthalmopathy. A single record per CDR3 protein comes from TCRdb applying MiXCR to the multiplex PCR reads. Counted here are over 450,000 distinct CDR3 sequences, under 15% occurring once; the ten biggest clones make up around a sixth. Material for sequencing was blood. These receptors were collected from a woman aged 18-30 years with Graves' hyperthyroidism. Each CDR3 is given with its conserved first and last residue. A D gene is named only where the DNA matches it firmly. The size entry is marked missing in some rows and otherwise reads once, few, many or a size class.

v_call	clone_size	d_call	j_call	cdr3_nt	cdr3_aa
TRBV19	many	TRBD1	TRBJ1-2	TGTGCCAGTAGTATGGAATGGACAGGGCATGGCTACACCTTC	CASSMEWTGHGYTF
TRBV6-9	.	TRBD2	TRBJ2-7	TGTGCCAGCAGTTACTCGAAAGCGGGAGGGAAAGGGGAGCAGTACTTC	CASSYSKAGGKGEQYF
TRBV10-3	.	TRBD1	TRBJ2-6	TGTGCCATCAAACTCGGGGACAGCTCTGGGGCCAACGTCCTGACTTTC	CAIKLGDSSGANVLTF
TRBV6-2/TRBV6-3	.	.	TRBJ1-5	TGTGCCAGCAGCGCCTTCAATCAGCCCCAGCATTTT	CASSAFNQPQHF
TRBV5-1	many	.	TRBJ2-1	TGCGCCAGCAGCTTACGGCCCGAAAGCGGAGCCTACAATGAGCAGTTCTTC	CASSLRPESGAYNEQFF
TRBV20-1	.	TRBD2	TRBJ2-5	TGCAGTGCTCCCCCGGGACTAGCGGGAGAGACCCAGTACTTC	CSAPPGLAGETQYF
TRBV20-1	.	.	TRBJ2-1	TGCAGTGCTAATCCGCTGAGCTCCTACAATGAGCAGTTCTTC	CSANPLSSYNEQFF
TRBV15	many	.	TRBJ1-1	TGTGCCACCAGCAGTCTGGGGGAGTACACTGAAGCTTTCTTT	CATSSLGEYTEAFF
TRBV30	many	.	TRBJ1-1	TGTGCCTGGAGTGCAAGGGCGAACACTGAAGCTTTCTTT	CAWSARANTEAFF
TRBV30	many	TRBD1	TRBJ1-2	TGTGCCTGGAGAGGACAGGGACAGTCTCAAGGCTACACCTTC	CAWRGQGQSQGYTF
TRBV11-2	.	TRBD2	TRBJ2-1	TGTGCCAGCAGCTTGTCGGGAGGTGAGGGGAATGAGCAGTTCTTC	CASSLSGGEGNEQFF
TRBV19	.	.	TRBJ2-5	TGTGCCAGTATCCCGGGGCGAGAGACCCAGTACTTC	CASIPGRETQYF
TRBV2	many	.	TRBJ1-1	TGTGCCAGCACCCGGGCCTCGGACTGGGCTTTCTTT	CASTRASDWAFF
TRBV30	many	TRBD2	TRBJ2-5	TGTGCCTGGAGTCCGGGACTAGCGGAAGAGACCCAGTACTTC	CAWSPGLAEETQYF
TRBV29-1	.	.	TRBJ1-5	TGCAGCGCAATAGGACAGAGCAATCAGCCCCAGCATTTT	CSAIGQSNQPQHF
TRBV19	.	TRBD1	TRBJ1-1	TGTGCCAGTAGTAGGCAGGGCAGGGGGAGTACTAACACTGAAGCTTTCTTT	CASSRQGRGSTNTEAFF
TRBV13	.	.	TRBJ2-6	TGTGCCAGCGATGGAGGGGGCTCTGGGGCCAACGTCCTGACTTTC	CASDGGGSGANVLTF
TRBV24-1	.	TRBD2	TRBJ2-3	TGTGCCACCAGTGACTCGGGACTAGCGGGAGAGGTCCTCACAGATACGCAGTATTTT	CATSDSGLAGEVLTDTQYF
TRBV29-1	.	TRBD2	TRBJ2-1	TGCAGCGTTGAGCTAAGGCTAAGCGGGGGCTCCTACAATGAGCAGTTCTTC	CSVELRLSGGSYNEQFF
TRBV3-1	many	.	TRBJ2-5	TGTGCCAGCAGCCAAGAGCGTATCCTCGCGACCCAGTACTTC	CASSQERILATQYF
TRBV27	many	.	TRBJ1-1	TGTGCCAGCAGTTTGCAGGGGATCAACACTGAAGCTTTCTTT	CASSLQGINTEAFF
TRBV29-1	.	.	TRBJ1-3	TGCAGCGTTGACGAGGCCTCTGGAAACACCATATATTTT	CSVDEASGNTIYF
TRBV9	.	.	TRBJ2-3	TGTGCCAGCAGCGTAGTCGGGGGAGGGGGGGGAGATACGCAGTATTTT	CASSVVGGGGGDTQYF
TRBV29-1	many	.	TRBJ2-6	TGCAGCGTTGAAGATGGGGGCAGTGGGGCCAACGTCCTGACTTTC	CSVEDGGSGANVLTF
TRBV10-3	many	.	TRBJ2-1	TGTGCCACCTCCTCGATAGCCAATGAGCAGTTCTTC	CATSSIANEQFF
TRBV5-4	few	.	TRBJ2-2	TGTGCCAGCAGCCCCCCCAGGGCCTCGAACACCGGGGAGCTGTTTTTT	CASSPPRASNTGELFF
TRBV6-5	few	TRBD2	TRBJ2-3	TGTGCCAGCAGTTATAGAGCGGGAGGGTTCGTAGATACGCAGTATTTT	CASSYRAGGFVDTQYF
TRBV5-1	many	.	TRBJ1-6	TGCGCCAGCAGCCTTGAACAGGGAAGCTCCTATAATTCACCCCTCCACTTT	CASSLEQGSSYNSPLHF
TRBV14	.	.	TRBJ2-7	TGTGCCAGCAGCCAATTTAACGGGCCCTACGAGCAGTACTTC	CASSQFNGPYEQYF
TRBV6-5	many	.	TRBJ2-1	TGTGCCAGCAGTTACGTCGGCAATGAGCAGTTCTTC	CASSYVGNEQFF
TRBV2	many	TRBD2	TRBJ2-7	TGTGCCAGCAGCGAAAGGGCGGGGGGACCGACCTACGAGCAGTACTTC	CASSERAGGPTYEQYF
TRBV2	many	.	TRBJ2-1	TGTGCCACCCCCAAGGGTAGGTTAGCGAGCTCCTACAATGAGCAGTTCTTC	CATPKGRLASSYNEQFF
TRBV28	many	TRBD1	TRBJ2-5	TGTGCCAGCAGTTTGTTCCCCGGACAGGGCCAAGAGACCCAGTACTTC	CASSLFPGQGQETQYF
TRBV7-3	.	TRBD2	TRBJ2-1	TGTGCCAGCAGCTCAGAGACTAGCGGGAGTCCCAATGAGCAGTTCTTC	CASSSETSGSPNEQFF
TRBV4-1	many	TRBD2	TRBJ2-5	TGCGCCAGCAGCCGGGCGGGGGTCCAAGAGACCCAGTACTTC	CASSRAGVQETQYF
TRBV14	many	.	TRBJ2-1	TGTGCCAGCAGCCAATGGAGCGGCTGGGATGAGCAGTTCTTC	CASSQWSGWDEQFF
TRBV12-5	many	.	TRBJ1-1	TGTGCTAGTGGTCCCGAGCCCGACCTGAACACTGAAGCTTTCTTT	CASGPEPDLNTEAFF
TRBV5-1	.	TRBD1	TRBJ2-3	TGCGCCAGCAGCTTGGAACAGGGGCTTACAGATACGCAGTATTTT	CASSLEQGLTDTQYF
TRBV29-1	many	.	TRBJ2-4	TGCAGCGTTGAAGGGGTGATGGACAGCCTAGCCAAAAACATTCAGTACTTC	CSVEGVMDSLAKNIQYF
TRBV12-3/TRBV12-4	many	.	TRBJ1-1	TGTGCCAGCAGTTCGGGCCTCTCGAACACTGAAGCTTTCTTT	CASSSGLSNTEAFF
TRBV28	many	.	TRBJ2-5	TGTGCCAGCAGTTCCCAGGACGGCCAAGAGACCCAGTACTTC	CASSSQDGQETQYF
TRBV11-2	many	.	TRBJ1-2	TGTGCCAGCAGCTTGGAAAGGACACGAGGAGGCTACACCTTC	CASSLERTRGGYTF
TRBV4-1	many	.	TRBJ2-2	TGCGCCAGCAGCCTACAACCCGAGACACTGAACACCGGGGAGCTGTTTTTT	CASSLQPETLNTGELFF
TRBV27	many	.	TRBJ2-3	TGTGCCAGCAGTTTCTTGGGCAAGGGACGACCCACAGATACGCAGTATTTT	CASSFLGKGRPTDTQYF
TRBV28	many	.	TRBJ2-2	TGTGCCAGCAGTTTAAAAGGGAGGGAGCTGTTTTTT	CASSLKGRELFF